The 20 T cell receptor beta chains below all came from one sample that was sequenced in a study of human T cells and chemical hapten exposure. TCRdb recomputed calls from the RACE reads with MiXCR, one row per CDR3 protein. The table lists tens of thousands of distinct CDR3 sequences, around 12% of them singletons. Time point in this sample: pre-sensitization, week 0. Regarding treatment: therapeutic diphenylcyclopropenone sensitization with weekly scalp DPC. Total RNA came from unfractionated whole blood. Specimen: whole blood, collected in connection with sensitization to the hapten diphenylcyclopropenone (DPC). The receptors shown here come from a woman between 35 and 50 years old with alopecia areata. Some clones in this sample may be carry-over from other donors' samples.

This chain links TRBV29-1 with TRBJ2-7, with TRBD1 matching over 9 bases. The CDR3 consists of 14 residues. V gave up 3 bases and J gave up 6 bases; unmatched junction bases: 9. Germline assignment: CDR1 SQVTM and CDR2 ANQGSEA. CDR3: CSVDAGQGSGEQYF. The DNA for the CDR3 is TGCAGCGTTGACGCGGGACAGGGCAGCGGCGAGCAGTACTTC.

The chain is built from TRBV5-5 and TRBJ2-3, with D unresolved. V was cut by 0 bases and J by 0 bases, with 8 bases left in between. Germline V gene lookup returns CDR1 SGHKS and CDR2 YYEKEE (reference sequence). The CDR3 consists of 15 residues. CDR3 sequence reads: CASSLGPLSTDTQYF. CDR3 DNA sequence: TGTGCCAGCAGCTTGGGACCTCTTAGCACAGATACGCAGTATTTT.

This clonotype was seen a handful of times. CDR3 sequence (DNA): TGCAGCATTGTGCCCGCGGGAGCGTACGAGCAGTACTTC. This translates into CSIVPAGAYEQYF. V and J are TRBV29-1 and TRBJ2-7; the match to TRBD2 covers 7 bases. CDR1 is SQVTM and CDR2 is ANQGSEA in the germline V gene. CDR3 length: 13 residues. V gave up 8 bases and J gave up 4 bases; unmatched junction bases: 11.

This clonotype was detected only a few times. The gene calls are TRBV28 and TRBJ2-1; possibly TRBD1 or TRBD2 for D (5 bases each). Germline CDR1 and CDR2: MDHEN and SYDVKM. The CDR3 sequence is 14 residues long. The ends were cut back, 5 bases at V and 0 bases at J, with 8 bases in the middle. The CDR3 region has the DNA TGTGCCAGCAGTGCAGGGACCTCCTACAATGAGCAGTTCTTC. It specifies CASSAGTSYNEQFF.

This clonotype has only a few counts. This rearrangement joins TRBV6-4 to TRBJ1-1; 9 nucleotides line up with TRBD1. The J segment lost 6 bases and the V segment lost 6 bases, leaving 5 bases of the junction unmatched. The CDR3 consists of 13 residues. CDR1 is MRHNA, CDR2 SNTAGT, per germline. The CDR3 reads CASSLDRGAEAFF. In DNA form, the CDR3 reads TGTGCCAGCAGCCTGGACAGGGGTGCTGAAGCTTTCTTT.

This clonotype was found many times. The V call is TRBV6-5, the J call TRBJ1-1; 9 bases match TRBD1. CDR3 length: 15 residues. In germline, CDR1 is MNHEY, CDR2 SVGAGI. V was pared by 6 bases and J by 10 bases, with 15 bases of the junction left unmatched. The CDR3 DNA sequence: TGTGCCAGCAGGCAACAGGGGGCGGCACACAGGGTAGCTTTCTTT. Its translation: CASRQQGAAHRVAFF.

This chain links TRBV20-1 with TRBJ1-1, with D hard to call. Germline CDR1 and CDR2: DFQATT and SNEGSKA (reference sequence). This CDR3 comprises 11 residues. V was clipped by 6 bases and J by 3 bases, with 8 bases between them. The CDR3 nucleotides are TGCAGTGCCAAACGGGACACTGAAGCTTTCTTT. Translation: CSAKRDTEAFF.

The sample holds many counts of this clonotype. This sequence joins TRBV21-1 and TRBJ2-5. TRBV21-1 is given as a pseudogene. The CDR3 totals 12 residues. This CDR3 is CASSPVGETQYF. CDR3 DNA: TGTGCCAGCAGCCCCGTGGGAGAGACCCAGTACTTC.

The chain has TRBV29-1 and TRBJ1-2; no firm D call. Germline assignment: CDR1 SQVTM and CDR2 ANQGSEA. V was cut by 4 bases and J by 0 bases, with 12 bases left in between. The CDR3 extends over 14 amino acids. The CDR3 DNA is TGCAGCGTTGTTAAGAGTGCTTCTAACTATGGCTACACCTTC. This encodes CSVVKSASNYGYTF. Together with reference TRBV29-1 and TRBJ1-2, the CDR3 gives the full variable domain: SAVISQKPSRDICQRGTSLTIQCQVDSQVTMMFWYRQQPGQSLTLIATANQGSEATYESGFVIDKFPISRPNLTFSTLTVSNMSPEDSSIYLCSVVKSASNYGYTFGSGTRLTVV.

This clonotype has ten or more counts. The chain recombines TRBV27 with TRBJ2-3; no clear D gene. V was cut by 10 bases and J by 1 base, with 18 bases left in between. CDR3 length: 15 amino acids. CDR1 and CDR2 from the germline V gene are MNHEY and SMNVEV (reference sequence). Here the CDR3 DNA reads TGTGCCACCTCGAAGGCCCGAGGTGGCACAGATACGCAGTATTTT. This encodes CATSKARGGTDTQYF.

This clonotype was detected many times. The chain employs TRBV3-1 and TRBJ2-7, with TRBD2 matching over 11 bases. Trimming removed 2 bases from V and 3 bases from J; junction bases left unmatched: 3. This CDR3 has 15 residues. CDR1 is LGHDT and CDR2 is YNNKEL in the germline V gene (reference sequence). The CDR3 loop reads CASSQTSGSSYEQYF. The CDR3 DNA reads as TGTGCCAGCAGCCAAACTAGCGGGAGTAGCTACGAGCAGTACTTC.

In its sample, this clonotype was seen many times. The chain has TRBV4-1 and TRBJ2-7; TRBD2 is a possible D gene (5 bases). V dropped 1 base and J dropped 0 bases, with 10 bases sitting between them. This CDR3 comprises 15 residues. Germline-derived CDR1 and CDR2 are MGHRA and YSYEKL. The CDR3 sequence is CASSQGRANSYEQYF. CDR3 DNA sequence: TGCGCCAGCAGCCAAGGGCGGGCCAACTCCTACGAGCAGTACTTC.

The chain joins TRBV29-1 to TRBJ1-4, with 12 bases aligning to TRBD1. After removal of 7 bases from V and 8 bases from J, the junction contained 8 bases not matched to a gene. This CDR3 comprises 14 residues. CDR1 is SQVTM, CDR2 ANQGSEA, per germline. The CDR3 sequence: CSAHGTGGAEKLFF. The CDR3 coding sequence is TGCAGCGCCCATGGGACAGGGGGCGCGGAAAAACTGTTTTTT. Looking up the rest from reference TRBV29-1 and TRBJ1-4 gives the full variable domain: SAVISQKPSRDICQRGTSLTIQCQVDSQVTMMFWYRQQPGQSLTLIATANQGSEATYESGFVIDKFPISRPNLTFSTLTVSNMSPEDSSIYLCSAHGTGGAEKLFFGSGTQLSVL.

The chain combines TRBV15 with TRBJ1-5; 8 positions agree with TRBD1. The CDR3 is 16 amino acids. The V gene end was trimmed by 1 base and the J gene end by 2 bases; junction bases not matched to a gene: 4. Germline CDR1 and CDR2: LNHNV and YYDKDF (reference sequence). The CDR3 nucleotides read TGTGCCACCAGCAGAGGCGGGACAGGCCGCAATCAGCCCCAGCATTTT. Translated, it gives CATSRGGTGRNQPQHF.

This clonotype has just a few counts. The chain employs TRBV24-1 and TRBJ2-3, with TRBD2 matching over 8 bases. Germline CDR1 reads KGHDR; CDR2 reads SFDVKD. The CDR3 length is 16 residues. V was pared by 3 bases and J by 2 bases, with 6 bases of the junction left unmatched. The CDR3 DNA reads as TGTGCCACCAGTGATCGAAGCGGGAGCCACACAGATACGCAGTATTTT. Translation gives CATSDRSGSHTDTQYF.

This clonotype was counted at least ten times. The chain has TRBV7-6 and TRBJ1-4; D perhaps matches TRBD1 (6 bases). Looked up from germline, CDR1 is SGHVS and CDR2 is FNYEAQ. The CDR3 covers 19 residues. V lost 0 bases and J lost 2, with 19 bases in between. CDR3 nucleotides: TGTGCCAGCAGCTTAGCTCTGGGCACAGGGAGAGTTACTAATGAAAAACTGTTTTTT. Its translation is CASSLALGTGRVTNEKLFF. Looking up the rest from reference TRBV7-6 and TRBJ1-4 gives the full variable domain: GAGVSQSPRYKVTKRGQDVALRCDPISGHVSLYWYRQALGQGPEFLTYFNYEAQQDKSGLPNDRFSAERPEGSISTLTIQRTEQRDSAMYRCASSLALGTGRVTNEKLFFGSGTQLSVL.

The sample holds many counts of this clonotype. The chain uses TRBV6-5 and TRBJ2-7; D call uncertain. Germline lookup yields CDR1 MNHEY and CDR2 SVGAGI. The CDR3 runs 13 residues. The V end lost 8 bases, the J end lost 2 bases, and 13 bases lay between the germline ends. The CDR3 region is CASRPGRPYEQYF. The CDR3 nucleotides read TGTGCCAGCCGACCGGGTAGGCCCTACGAGCAGTACTTC.

The sample holds many counts of this clonotype. The chain employs TRBV5-1 and TRBJ2-1, with D possibly being TRBD1 (5 bases). The germline V and J ends were trimmed by 0 bases and 2 bases, with 12 bases remaining between them. Germline V gene lookup returns CDR1 SGHRS and CDR2 YFSETQ. CDR3 length: 16 residues. CDR3 nucleotides: TGCGCCAGCAGCTTGGCCAGCAGGGTTGCCTACAATGAGCAGTTCTTC. Translation gives CASSLASRVAYNEQFF.

This clonotype was detected many times. This sequence joins TRBV9 and TRBJ2-1, with D unresolved. The V and J ends lost 1 base and 5 bases respectively, with 10 bases between them. The CDR3 sequence is 14 residues long. Germline V CDR1 and CDR2: SGDLS, YYNGEE. Here the CDR3 reads CASSVSSTNNEQFF. DNA of the CDR3: TGTGCCAGCAGCGTAAGTTCTACTAACAATGAGCAGTTCTTC.

The genes are TRBV7-9 and TRBJ2-7; no definite D call. CDR1 is SEHNR, CDR2 FQNEAQ, per germline (reference sequence). V was clipped by 5 bases and J by 0 bases, with 11 bases between them. The CDR3 is made up of 14 amino acids. The CDR3 bases are TGTGCCAGCAGCCCATGGGTAAGCTCCTACGAGCAGTACTTC. It codes for CASSPWVSSYEQYF.